This TCR beta chain was retrieved from a study of vaccination and CD4 T cells after COVID-19. Cultured CD4+ T cell DNA underwent sequencing with the Oncomine TCR Beta short-read assay. TCRdb reprocessed the PCR reads via MiXCR and lists one record per CDR3 protein. The top ten hold less than 25% of the sample, which has 15,000 or so distinct CDR3 sequences, about 29% seen once. In the case of this clonotype: Antigen specificity is unknown. A read error may produce the germline difference seen at one junction end.

Germline V gives CDR1 SGHVS, CDR2 FNYEAQ. This CDR3 contains 15 residues. The treatment is: roughly 10-day PBMC culture with coronavirus spike peptide pools or control peptides (ViraFEST assay). PBMCs were cultured at around 2 million per well with roughly 9 IU/ml IL-2 and about 10 ug/ml peptide pools. The sequence came from a human donor with COVID-19. The material sequenced was cultured CD4+ T cells from blood. The genes are TRBV7-6 and TRBJ1-1; D is ambiguous. Here the CDR3 reads CTSSLAGGVPTEAFF. For the CDR3, the DNA is TGTACCAGCAGCTTAGCAGGCGGGGTCCCCACTGAAGCTTTCTTT.